Below are 11 T cell receptor beta chains sequenced from a single sample in a study of CD8 T cells in ankylosing spondylitis. The study's findings and limits: A TCR beta motif of fewer than ten highly homologous variants seemed to mark ankylosing spondylitis blood.

One entry per CDR3 protein, called by TCRdb with MiXCR from the 5' RACE reads. In the table there are fewer than 450,000 distinct CDR3 sequences, more than 15% of which are singletons. These receptors' targets are unknown. The sequencing sample was made of blood, either unsorted or a sorted T cell fraction (not recorded which). All receptors derive from a male donor with ankylosing spondylitis.

In its sample, this clonotype was seen many times. The CDR3 region has the DNA TGCAGTGCTAGCGGGAGAAGGGTAGAGGATACGCAGTATTTT. Its protein product is CSASGRRVEDTQYF. V usage is TRBV20-1 and J usage is TRBJ2-3; maybe TRBD2 (6 bases). The CDR3 length is 14 residues. The V end lost 3 bases, the J end lost 6 bases, and 16 bases lay between the germline ends. Germline CDR1 is DFQATT and CDR2 is SNEGSKA (reference sequence).

This clonotype was seen more than once but under ten times. The chain uses TRBV12-3 or TRBV12-4 and TRBJ2-2; 12 bases line up with TRBD2. The CDR3 is 19 amino acids. Trimming took 6 bases from V and 6 from J; bases not matched to a gene: 17. The CDR3 nucleotides are TGTGCCAGCAGGGGTTCTCTGGGACTAGCGGGCCCGGGGGCCGGGGAGCTGTTTTTT. This sequence encodes CASRGSLGLAGPGAGELFF.

This clonotype has only a few counts. The chain is built from TRBV6-5 and TRBJ1-1; unclear D gene. Germline lookup yields CDR1 MNHEY and CDR2 SVGAGI. The CDR3 covers 13 residues. The germline V and J ends were trimmed by 2 bases and 4 bases, with 8 bases remaining between them. The CDR3 is CASSYQAGTEAFF. CDR3 nucleotide sequence: TGTGCCAGCAGTTACCAGGCCGGCACTGAAGCTTTCTTT.

The V call is TRBV6-1, the J call TRBJ1-5, with no clear D. V lost 6 bases to trimming and J lost 0 bases, with 9 bases between them. In germline, CDR1 is MNHNS, CDR2 SASEGT. The CDR3 extends over 14 amino acids. The CDR3 sequence: CASRRTYSNQPQHF. The CDR3 DNA follows: TGTGCCAGCAGACGGACTTATAGCAATCAGCCCCAGCATTTT.

This clonotype appeared a few times. This chain's CDR3 is CSARVTGADTQYF. CDR3 nucleotide sequence: TGCAGTGCTAGAGTAACCGGGGCAGATACGCAGTATTTT. The chain links TRBV20-1 to TRBJ2-3; maybe TRBD2 (5 bases). Trimming removed 1 base from V and 4 bases from J, with 9 bases in between. Germline CDR1 DFQATT, CDR2 SNEGSKA (reference sequence). The CDR3 is 13 amino acids.

The gene calls are TRBV20-1 and TRBJ1-6; no clear D gene. The CDR3 length is 14 residues. Per the germline V gene, CDR1 is DFQATT and CDR2 is SNEGSKA (reference sequence). The V end lost 3 bases, the J end lost 0 bases, and 6 bases lay between the germline ends. The CDR3: CSASQVSYNSPLHF. Here the CDR3 DNA reads TGCAGTGCTAGTCAGGTCTCCTATAATTCACCCCTCCACTTT.

This clonotype occurred many times. This chain links TRBV12-3 or TRBV12-4 with TRBJ2-1, with D unclear. The CDR3 spans 14 residues. V was clipped by 3 bases and J by 5 bases, with 11 bases between them. CDR3 DNA: TGTGCCAGCAGTTTGTTCAGGATAGACAATGAGCAGTTCTTC. Amino acids: CASSLFRIDNEQFF.

The chain links TRBV2 to TRBJ2-1; D not resolved. The CDR3 runs 8 residues. Between the trimmed V and J ends, which lost 5 bases and 14 bases, there was a span of 4 bases. Germline V gene lookup returns CDR1 SNHLY and CDR2 FYNNEI. CDR3 amino acids: CASSPKFF. Written as DNA, the CDR3 is TGTGCCAGCAGTCCCAAGTTCTTC. Complete variable domain (other parts from reference TRBV2 and TRBJ2-1): EPEVTQTPSHQVTQMGQEVILRCVPISNHLYFYWYRQILGQKVEFLVSFYNNEISEKSEIFDDQFSVERPDGSNFTLKIRSTKLEDSAMYFCASSPKFFGPGTRLTVL.

This chain joins TRBV20-1 and TRBJ1-2, with D maybe TRBD1 (5 bases). CDR1 and CDR2 from the germline V gene are DFQATT and SNEGSKA (reference sequence). V was clipped by 4 bases and J by 4 bases, with 13 bases between them. CDR3 length equals 13 residues. The DNA of the CDR3 is TGCAGTGCTATTGGGGGAGGAGGCTATGGCTACACCTTC. Translated, it gives CSAIGGGGYGYTF.

This chain uses TRBV5-1 with TRBJ1-2; 11 bases are shared with TRBD1. CDR3 length: 14 amino acids. Trimming removed 3 bases from V and 3 bases from J; junction bases left unmatched: 1. Germline V gene lookup returns CDR1 SGHRS and CDR2 YFSETQ. CDR3 DNA sequence: TGCGCCAGCAGCTGGACAGGGGGCGACTATGGCTACACCTTC. It translates to CASSWTGGDYGYTF.

This clonotype has a handful of counts. This chain joins TRBV20-1 and TRBJ2-7; no clear D. Germline assignment: CDR1 DFQATT and CDR2 SNEGSKA (reference sequence). The CDR3 totals 12 residues. Trimming removed 7 bases from V and 6 bases from J, with 16 bases in between. The CDR3: CSDIGLSGEQYF. The CDR3 coding sequence is TGCAGTGATATAGGGTTGAGTGGCGAGCAGTACTTC.